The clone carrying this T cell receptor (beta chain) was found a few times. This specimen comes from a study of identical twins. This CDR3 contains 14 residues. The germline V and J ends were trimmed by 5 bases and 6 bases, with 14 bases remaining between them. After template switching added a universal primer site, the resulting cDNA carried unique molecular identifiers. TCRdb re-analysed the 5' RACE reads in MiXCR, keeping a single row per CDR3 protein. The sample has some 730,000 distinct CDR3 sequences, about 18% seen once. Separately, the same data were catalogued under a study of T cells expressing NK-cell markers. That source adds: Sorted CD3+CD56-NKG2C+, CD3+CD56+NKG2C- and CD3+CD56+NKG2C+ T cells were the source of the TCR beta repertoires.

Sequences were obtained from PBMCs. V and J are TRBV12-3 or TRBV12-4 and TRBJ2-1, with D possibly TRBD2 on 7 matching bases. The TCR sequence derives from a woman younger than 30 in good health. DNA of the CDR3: TGTGCCAGCAGTCCCCCGGGGGGCCCCAATGAGCAGTTCTTC. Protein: CASSPPGGPNEQFF.